The 2 T cell receptor beta chains below all came from one sample that was sequenced in a study of beta chain features in type 1 diabetes. Study results and limitations: Type 1 diabetes patients showed a moderate but significant shortening of TCRB CDR3s in all four CD4+ subsets.

TCRB transcripts that were expressed got sequenced, as all of the isolated RNA had been reverse transcribed. Using immunoSEQ multiplex PCR, the repertoire was profiled, and TCRdb retains in-frame clones only, with some absent. The repertoire holds some 660,000 clones, with 11% to 15% as singletons. No antigen is known for these receptors. The sequenced material came from naive CD4+ T cells from blood. The origin of the receptors is a man aged 18 to 29 with type 1 diabetes.

The chain is built from TRBV19 and TRBJ2-5, with unresolved D. The V gene lost 0 bases and the J gene lost 2 bases, with 4 bases spanning the gap. The CDR3 length is 13 residues. Germline V CDR1 and CDR2: LNHDA, SQIVND (reference sequence). The CDR3 sequence is CASSIERQETQYF. DNA for the CDR3: TGTGCCAGTAGTATAGAGCGACAAGAGACCCAGTACTTC.

This clone was detected a few times. The V gene is TRBV7-2, the J gene TRBJ1-2; tentative D call: TRBD1 (5 bases). The CDR3 consists of 15 residues. V was pared by 5 bases and J by 7 bases, with 20 bases between. Per germline, CDR1 SGHTA and CDR2 FQGNSA. CDR3 in DNA: TGTGCCAGCAGCCCCGGGGTAGGGGAAGTGGGTGGCTACACCTTC. Translation: CASSPGVGEVGGYTF.